Listed below are T cell receptor beta chains from one sample, sequenced in a study of T-cell reconstitution after alpha-beta-depleted transplantation in children. TCRdb re-called the PCR reads with MiXCR, one entry per CDR3 protein. Of approximately 300,000 distinct CDR3 sequences in the sample, about 9.9% were seen once. The starting material was peripheral blood, obtained 180 days after TCRalphabeta/CD19-depleted stem cell transplant. The receptor set was obtained from a male patient between 2 and 10 years old who had a stem cell transplant for chronic granulomatous disease, so the T cells may come from the graft donor. Each CDR3 is given with its conserved first and last residue. The D gene is left open where the match is weak. Rows may omit the clone size; those that give it use once, few, many or a size class.

j_gene: TRBJ1-5; abundance: many; v_gene: TRBV7-9; len: 13; d_gene: NA; CDR3nt: TGTGCCAGCAGCCCATACAGGGATCAGCCCCAGCATTTT; CDR3aa: CASSPYRDQPQHF
j_gene: TRBJ2-5; abundance: many; v_gene: TRBV28; len: 14; d_gene: NA; CDR3nt: TGTGCCAGCAGTTTGGCCGGGAGTTTTTGGAACCAGTACTTC; CDR3aa: CASSLAGSFWNQYF
j_gene: TRBJ1-1; abundance: many; v_gene: TRBV20-1; len: 13; d_gene: NA; CDR3nt: TGCAGTGCTAGAGATAGATGGAACACTGAAGCTTTCTTT; CDR3aa: CSARDRWNTEAFF
j_gene: TRBJ1-4; abundance: many; v_gene: TRBV7-8; len: 15; d_gene: TRBD1; CDR3nt: TGTGCCAGCAGCTTAGATGGGACAGGGGATGAAAAACTGTTTTTT; CDR3aa: CASSLDGTGDEKLFF
j_gene: TRBJ2-3; abundance: many; v_gene: TRBV7-2; len: 17; d_gene: NA; CDR3nt: TGTGCCAGCAGCTTAGCGGCCGCGGGGCAGCGCACAGATACGCAGTATTTT; CDR3aa: CASSLAAAGQRTDTQYF
j_gene: TRBJ2-1; abundance: few; v_gene: TRBV2; len: 14; d_gene: NA; CDR3nt: TGTGCCAGCACCCTGCGTAGCGGAGGGAATGAGCAGTTCTTC; CDR3aa: CASTLRSGGNEQFF
j_gene: TRBJ2-6; abundance: many; v_gene: TRBV2; len: 15; d_gene: NA; CDR3nt: TGTGCCAGCAATTTCGGAGGTCCCGGGGCCAACGTCCTGACTTTC; CDR3aa: CASNFGGPGANVLTF
j_gene: TRBJ2-5; abundance: many; v_gene: TRBV20-1; len: 13; d_gene: NA; CDR3nt: TGCAGTGCTATCCTCGTATCGAGGGAGACCCAGTACTTC; CDR3aa: CSAILVSRETQYF
j_gene: TRBJ2-1; abundance: many; v_gene: TRBV5-1; len: 14; d_gene: NA; CDR3nt: TGCGCCAGCAGCTTGGGGCGGGGATACAATGAGCAGTTCTTC; CDR3aa: CASSLGRGYNEQFF
j_gene: TRBJ2-1; abundance: many; v_gene: TRBV4-2; len: 15; d_gene: NA; CDR3nt: TGTGCCAGCAGCCAAGTGCTCTGGACCTACAATGAGCAGTTCTTC; CDR3aa: CASSQVLWTYNEQFF
j_gene: TRBJ2-1; abundance: medium-sized; v_gene: TRBV7-9; len: 17; d_gene: NA; CDR3nt: TGTGCCAGCAGCCACACCCAGGCGGAGCGCTCCTACAATGAGCAGTTCTTC; CDR3aa: CASSHTQAERSYNEQFF
j_gene: TRBJ2-1; abundance: many; v_gene: TRBV12-3/TRBV12-4; len: 16; d_gene: NA; CDR3nt: TGTGCCAGCAGTCCGGCGGGGGCGCGGAGGAGGAGTGAGCAGTTCTTC; CDR3aa: CASSPAGARRRSEQFF
j_gene: TRBJ1-4; abundance: many; v_gene: TRBV16; len: 15; d_gene: NA; CDR3nt: TGTGCCAGCAGCTCGAGGGGGTTTTTGGAGGAAAAACTGTTTTTT; CDR3aa: CASSSRGFLEEKLFF
j_gene: TRBJ2-1; abundance: many; v_gene: TRBV6-4; len: 19; d_gene: NA; CDR3nt: TGTGCCAGCAGACCATCTCTCGACAGCTTTGGTAGCTCCTACAATGAGCAGTTCTTC; CDR3aa: CASRPSLDSFGSSYNEQFF
j_gene: TRBJ1-2; abundance: many; v_gene: TRBV14; len: 17; d_gene: NA; CDR3nt: TGTGCCAGCAGCCCTTGGATCGCGACAGGACTAAACTATGGCTACACCTTC; CDR3aa: CASSPWIATGLNYGYTF
j_gene: TRBJ2-5; abundance: many; v_gene: TRBV5-1; len: 14; d_gene: NA; CDR3nt: TGCGCCAGCAGCTTGTCGGGAGAGAAAGAGACCCAGTACTTC; CDR3aa: CASSLSGEKETQYF
j_gene: TRBJ2-3; abundance: NA; v_gene: TRBV5-6; len: 16; d_gene: TRBD2; CDR3nt: TGTGCCAGCAGCTTCGGACTAGCGGGGGGCTCAGATACGCAGTATTTT; CDR3aa: CASSFGLAGGSDTQYF
j_gene: TRBJ2-7; abundance: NA; v_gene: TRBV28; len: 13; d_gene: NA; CDR3nt: TGTGCCAGCAGTTTTGAGCGGAACGACAAGCAGTACTTC; CDR3aa: CASSFERNDKQYF
j_gene: TRBJ2-2; abundance: many; v_gene: TRBV7-6; len: 14; d_gene: NA; CDR3nt: TGTGCCAGCAGCTTCCAACAGGGTTTGGGGGAGCTGTTTTTT; CDR3aa: CASSFQQGLGELFF
j_gene: TRBJ2-7; abundance: many; v_gene: TRBV29-1; len: 11; d_gene: NA; CDR3nt: TGCAGCGGTGGGGACGGGCCGGTTCAGTACTTC; CDR3aa: CSGGDGPVQYF
j_gene: TRBJ2-7; abundance: many; v_gene: TRBV28; len: 14; d_gene: TRBD1; CDR3nt: TGTGCCAGCAAGTTCGGGGACAGGAGGTACGAGCAGTACTTC; CDR3aa: CASKFGDRRYEQYF
j_gene: TRBJ2-1; abundance: few; v_gene: TRBV19; len: 17; d_gene: NA; CDR3nt: TGTGCCAGTAGTTTCAGAACAGGCTCAAGCTCCTACAATGAGCAGTTCTTC; CDR3aa: CASSFRTGSSSYNEQFF
j_gene: TRBJ2-7; abundance: many; v_gene: TRBV20-1; len: 11; d_gene: NA; CDR3nt: TGCAGTGCTAGAGATTTTCCAGGCACGTACTTC; CDR3aa: CSARDFPGTYF